The 13 T cell receptor beta chains in this list originate from one sample, sequenced in a study of T cell changes during pregnancy in multiple sclerosis. The repertoire was sequenced with immunoSEQ multiplex PCR; TCRdb's copy has only in-frame clones and lacks some. The data show 55,000 to 70,000 clones, 93% seen once. Sequencing used peripheral blood, obtained after pregnancy. These receptors were taken from a female donor with multiple sclerosis, enrolled in a pregnancy study.

The chain is built from TRBV5-1 and TRBJ2-3; 7 bases map to TRBD2. V lost 4 bases, J lost 0 bases, and 5 bases stayed unmatched. Germline CDR1 SGHRS, CDR2 YFSETQ. The CDR3 is 15 amino acids. Here the CDR3 reads CASSLSGTSTDTQYF. The CDR3 DNA is TGCGCCAGCAGCCTGAGCGGGACTAGCACAGATACGCAGTATTTT.

The rearrangement links TRBV4-3 to TRBJ2-5; 11 bases map to TRBD2. The J call is in doubt because the DNA end fits TRBJ2-7 better. CDR3 length: 15 residues. Germline CDR1 and CDR2: LGHNA and YSLEER. CDR3 amino acids: CASSQGLAGGYEQYF. The CDR3 DNA reads as TGCGCCAGCAGCCAAGGGCTAGCGGGAGGTTACGAGCAGTACTTC.

J is TRBJ2-7 and V is TRBV7-9, with D possibly being TRBD1 (5 bases). The CDR3 extends over 13 amino acids. The V end lost 1 base, the J end lost 2 bases, and 6 bases lay between the germline ends. Germline CDR1 reads SEHNR; CDR2 reads FQNEAQ (reference sequence). The CDR3 nucleotides are TGTGCCAGCAGCTTAGTAGGGGCCTACGAGCAGTACTTC. Protein product: CASSLVGAYEQYF. Looking up the rest from reference TRBV7-9 and TRBJ2-7 gives the full variable domain: DTGVSQNPRHKITKRGQNVTFRCDPISEHNRLYWYRQTLGQGPEFLTYFQNEAQLEKSRLLSDRFSAERPKGSFSTLEIQRTEQGDSAMYLCASSLVGAYEQYFGPGTRLTVT.

A single count supports this clone. The V call is TRBV11-2, the J call TRBJ2-7; a weak D match, TRBD1 (6 bases). V lost 8 bases, J lost 2 bases, and 13 bases lay in between. Germline V CDR1 and CDR2: SGHAT, FQNNGV. The CDR3 totals 13 residues. The CDR3 reads CASLDSLTYEQYF. CDR3 coding DNA: TGTGCCAGCTTGGACAGTTTAACCTACGAGCAGTACTTC.

This rearrangement joins TRBV6-6 to TRBJ2-1; 14 positions agree with TRBD2. Looked up from germline, CDR1 is MNHNY and CDR2 is SVGAGI (reference sequence). The CDR3 contains 15 residues. V shed 5 bases, J shed 10 bases, and the junction held 7 bases outside the gene matches. CDR3 nucleotides: TGTGCCAGCAGTAACCCCCGGACTAGCGGGAGGGAGCAGTTCTTC. Protein sequence: CASSNPRTSGREQFF.

The chain is built from TRBV30 and TRBJ1-3; 7 bases align to TRBD1. Trimming took 4 bases from V and 3 from J; bases not matched to a gene: 9. Germline CDR1 GTSNPN, CDR2 SVGIG (reference sequence). The CDR3 consists of 15 residues. The CDR3 region is CAWTSTGRGGNTIYF. In DNA, the CDR3 is TGTGCCTGGACGTCGACAGGGAGAGGTGGAAACACCATATATTTT.

The rearrangement links TRBV12-5 to TRBJ2-3; 7 bases map to TRBD2. Losses at the gene ends were 1 base for V and 0 bases for J; bases not matched to a gene: 10. From germline, CDR1 is LGHNT and CDR2 FRNRAP. The CDR3 has 18 residues. The CDR3 loop reads CASGLGRRAGASTDTQYF. CDR3 DNA sequence: TGTGCTAGTGGTTTGGGAAGAAGGGCGGGAGCTAGCACAGATACGCAGTATTTT.

This chain connects TRBV4-3 to TRBJ2-3, with TRBD2 matching over 8 bases. The germline CDR1 and CDR2 sequences are LGHNA and YSLEER. The V and J ends lost 0 bases and 4 bases, in that order; junction bases with no gene match: 6. This CDR3 contains 16 residues. CDR3: CASSQDPAGVSDTQYF. For the CDR3, the DNA is TGCGCCAGCAGCCAAGATCCAGCGGGAGTTTCAGATACGCAGTATTTT.

This clone has only one observation. The chain uses TRBV9 and TRBJ1-2; D perhaps matches TRBD1 (5 bases). V lost 0 bases and J 3 bases, leaving 6 bases between the germline ends. This CDR3 has 13 residues. Germline assignment: CDR1 SGDLS and CDR2 YYNGEE. CDR3 DNA sequence: TGTGCCAGCAGCGTAGGACAGCACTATGGCTACACCTTC. Protein sequence: CASSVGQHYGYTF.

The V and J genes are TRBV18 and TRBJ2-7; TRBD1 aligns across 10 bases. The J segment lost 5 bases and the V segment lost 2 bases, leaving 3 bases of the junction unmatched. The CDR3 contains 14 residues. Germline V CDR1 and CDR2: KGHSH, LQKENI. This CDR3 reads CASSPLGTGDEQYF. DNA for the CDR3: TGTGCCAGCTCACCATTAGGGACAGGGGACGAGCAGTACTTC. Full variable domain (rest looked up from reference TRBV18 and TRBJ2-7): NAGVMQNPRHLVRRRGQEARLRCSPMKGHSHVYWYRQLPEEGLKFMVYLQKENIIDESGMPKERFSAEFPKEGPSILRIQQVVRGDSAAYFCASSPLGTGDEQYFGPGTRLTVT.

V gene TRBV5-4 combines with J gene TRBJ2-7, with D possibly TRBD1 on 5 matching bases. The CDR3 has 14 amino acids. The V and J ends lost 0 bases and 0 bases respectively, with 7 bases between them. Germline lookup yields CDR1 SGHNT and CDR2 YYREEE (reference sequence). This chain's CDR3 is CASSLDRSSYEQYF. CDR3 coding DNA: TGTGCCAGCAGCTTGGACAGGAGCTCCTACGAGCAGTACTTC.

The chain has TRBV4-3 and TRBJ2-7, with 8 bases matching TRBD1. After removal of 4 bases from V and 2 bases from J, the junction contained 16 bases not matched to a gene. The CDR3 length is 18 residues. Germline CDR1 and CDR2: LGHNA and YSLEER. CDR3 in DNA: TGCGCCAGCAGCCTGCAGTACGGGACAGGAGCTTCTGCCTACGAGCAGTACTTC. Translating it yields CASSLQYGTGASAYEQYF.

The chain is built from TRBV19 and TRBJ1-5, with TRBD1 identical over 7 bases. CDR1 is LNHDA and CDR2 is SQIVND in the germline V gene (reference sequence). The CDR3 is 13 amino acids. Trimming cost V 6 bases and J 7 bases; bases outside gene matches: 6. The CDR3 spells CASRDRVRQPQHF. CDR3 in DNA: TGTGCCAGTAGAGACAGGGTTCGACAGCCCCAGCATTTT.